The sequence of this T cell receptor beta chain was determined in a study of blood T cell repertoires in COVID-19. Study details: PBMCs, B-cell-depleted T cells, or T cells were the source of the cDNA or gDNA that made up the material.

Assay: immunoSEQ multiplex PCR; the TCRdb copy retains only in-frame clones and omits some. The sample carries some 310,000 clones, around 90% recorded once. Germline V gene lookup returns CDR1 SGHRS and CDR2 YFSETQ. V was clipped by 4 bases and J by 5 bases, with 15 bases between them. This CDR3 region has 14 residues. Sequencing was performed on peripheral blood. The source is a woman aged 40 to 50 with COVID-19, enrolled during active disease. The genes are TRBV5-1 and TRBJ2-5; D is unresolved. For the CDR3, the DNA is TGCGCCAGCAGCGTGCGACATACAAGCGAGACCCAGTACTTC. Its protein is CASSVRHTSETQYF.